Shown below are 30 T cell receptor beta chains from a single sample sequenced in a study of identifying expanded T cells in peripheral blood. Sequenced by immunoSEQ multiplex PCR; TCRdb stores in-frame clones only, minus some. There are about 80,000 clones in the sample; 85% to 90% occur only once, and around 7% lies in the top ten. Sequenced material: blood. The receptors shown here come from a person aged 18-69 years in good health.

This chain uses TRBV30 with TRBJ1-2, with D unclear. The germline V gene encodes CDR1 GTSNPN and CDR2 SVGIG (reference sequence). V lost 2 bases, J lost 6 bases, and 16 bases lay in between. The CDR3 has 14 residues. CDR3 DNA sequence: TGTGCCTGGAGTTCGGTAGCAGGCATTAATGGCTACACCTTC. Its protein is CAWSSVAGINGYTF.

The chain joins TRBV19 to TRBJ1-6; D is ambiguous. CDR1 LNHDA and CDR2 SQIVND come from the germline V gene (reference sequence). The ends were cut back, 2 bases at V and 9 bases at J, with 11 bases in the middle. The CDR3 contains 14 residues. The CDR3 region is CASSIMEGGSPLHF. The CDR3 DNA follows: TGTGCCAGTAGTATAATGGAGGGAGGTTCACCCCTCCACTTT.

This chain connects TRBV18 to TRBJ1-1; 9 bases line up with TRBD1. V lost 6 bases and J lost 4; bases outside the gene matches: 21. CDR3 length: 19 amino acids. CDR1 is KGHSH, CDR2 LQKENI, per germline. Here the CDR3 reads CASSQTGGDSRGAGTEAFF. CDR3 nucleotide sequence: TGTGCCAGCTCCCAGACAGGGGGGGACAGTCGAGGGGCGGGCACTGAAGCTTTCTTT.

The chain is built from TRBV27 and TRBJ2-2; a possible D gene is TRBD1 (6 bases). Germline lookup yields CDR1 MNHEY and CDR2 SMNVEV (reference sequence). The CDR3 totals 15 residues. With 6 bases removed from V and 5 bases from J, the gap between germline ends came to 16 bases. The CDR3 nucleotides read TGTGCCAGCAGGCTCAAACTACAGGGAACCGGGGAGCTGTTTTTT. Translation: CASRLKLQGTGELFF.

The CDR3: CASSLWLAGGQETQYF. Here the CDR3 DNA reads TGTGCCAGCAGCTTATGGCTAGCGGGAGGTCAAGAGACCCAGTACTTC. The V and J genes are TRBV7-2 and TRBJ2-5, with 11 bases matching TRBD2. With V trimmed by 2 bases and J by 2 bases, 4 bases remained unmatched. The CDR3 loop spans 16 amino acids. Germline V gives CDR1 SGHTA, CDR2 FQGNSA.

V gene TRBV10-3 combines with J gene TRBJ1-3; 8 bases agree with TRBD1. V lost 5 bases to trimming and J lost 6 bases; unmatched junction nucleotides: 9. The CDR3 has 15 amino acids. Germline values: CDR1 ENHRY, CDR2 SYGVKD. The CDR3 sequence: CAISPKTGEENTIYF. The DNA of the CDR3 is TGTGCCATCAGTCCAAAGACAGGGGAGGAAAACACCATATATTTT.

The chain couples TRBV7-2 to TRBJ2-7; the match to TRBD2 covers 13 bases. The ends lost 0 bases at V and 2 bases at J; junction bases unmatched: 13. Germline CDR1 is SGHTA and CDR2 is FQGNSA. The CDR3 consists of 20 residues. The CDR3 spells CASSLAHKGLAGDRTYEQYF. DNA for the CDR3: TGTGCCAGCAGCTTAGCCCATAAAGGACTAGCGGGAGATCGGACCTACGAGCAGTACTTC.

V and J are TRBV4-3 and TRBJ2-3; TRBD2 might be the D (5 bases). Germline-derived CDR1 and CDR2 are LGHNA and YSLEER. The V end lost 1 base, the J end lost 4 bases, and 15 bases lay between the germline ends. The CDR3 sequence is 16 residues long. The CDR3 loop reads CASSQGLAFSPDTQYF. The CDR3 DNA follows: TGCGCCAGCAGCCAAGGCCTAGCCTTCTCCCCAGATACGCAGTATTTT.

The chain has TRBV11-3 and TRBJ2-5; no clear D. Trimming cost V 2 bases and J 1 base, with 23 bases left between them. The CDR3 sequence is 19 residues long. The germline gives CDR1 SGHNT, CDR2 YENEEA. The CDR3 region has the DNA TGTGCCAGCAGCTTAACTCTATCGAACTACCTAAAGGCCCAAGAGACCCAGTACTTC. Amino acids: CASSLTLSNYLKAQETQYF.

The table lists this clone with a count of one. The chain couples TRBV6-5 to TRBJ1-1; 9 nucleotides line up with TRBD1. The CDR3 loop spans 14 amino acids. J lost 6 bases, V lost 7 bases, and 9 bases had no gene match. From germline, CDR1 is MNHEY and CDR2 SVGAGI. The chain's CDR3 is CASTLYTGGPEAFF. The CDR3 coding sequence is TGTGCCAGCACCCTATATACAGGGGGCCCTGAAGCTTTCTTT.

The chain links TRBV30 to TRBJ1-1; possible D gene TRBD1, 6 bases. Germline CDR1 and CDR2: GTSNPN and SVGIG (reference sequence). The CDR3 runs 13 residues. V lost 0 bases and J lost 5, with 10 bases in between. As DNA, the CDR3 is TGTGCCTGGAGTGTATTGGGGGCGACTGAAGCTTTCTTT. Translated, it gives CAWSVLGATEAFF.

The chain recombines TRBV6-5 with TRBJ2-7, with D perhaps TRBD1 or TRBD2 (7 bases each). Trimming stripped 4 bases from V and 3 bases from J, with 13 bases between. The CDR3 runs 14 residues. Germline CDR1 reads MNHEY; CDR2 reads SVGAGI. CDR3 loop: CASSSGGVGYEQYF. CDR3 nucleotides: TGTGCCAGCAGTTCAGGGGGGGTCGGCTACGAGCAGTACTTC.

This rearrangement joins TRBV19 to TRBJ1-1; D is undetermined. Trimming removed 5 bases from V and 5 bases from J, with 15 bases in between. This CDR3 has 14 residues. CDR1 LNHDA and CDR2 SQIVND come from the germline V gene (reference sequence). The CDR3 region is CASSETSRETEAFF. In nucleotides, the CDR3 is TGTGCCAGTAGTGAGACTTCGAGGGAAACTGAAGCTTTCTTT.

This clone appeared a few times. The chain recombines TRBV2 with TRBJ1-2; D is ambiguous. The CDR3 has 11 amino acids. Trimming removed 8 bases from V and 7 bases from J, with 11 bases in between. In germline, CDR1 is SNHLY, CDR2 FYNNEI. CDR3 bases: TGTGCCAGCCTAAGCGGGGTTGGCTACACCTTC. Amino acids: CASLSGVGYTF.

The chain uses TRBV5-4 and TRBJ1-6, with TRBD1 identical over 9 bases. CDR3 length: 16 amino acids. Trimming removed 0 bases from V and 8 bases from J; junction bases left unmatched: 6. The germline gives CDR1 SGHNT, CDR2 YYREEE (reference sequence). CDR3 sequence (DNA): TGTGCCAGCAGCTTGGTTTCCGGGACAGGGCATTCACCCCTCCACTTT. Protein: CASSLVSGTGHSPLHF. The complete variable domain, with remaining parts taken from reference TRBV5-4 and TRBJ1-6, reads ETGVTQSPTHLIKTRGQQVTLRCSSQSGHNTVSWYQQALGQGPQFIFQYYREEENGRGNFPPRFSGLQFPNYSSELNVNALELDDSALYLCASSLVSGTGHSPLHFGNGTRLTVT.

The rearrangement uses TRBV6-5 and TRBJ2-5; TRBD2 matches at 14 bases. CDR3 length: 15 residues. CDR1 is MNHEY, CDR2 SVGAGI, per germline. Trimming removed 8 bases from V and 2 bases from J; junction bases left unmatched: 4. CDR3 coding DNA: TGTGCCAGCGGGACTAGCGGGAGACCGCAAGAGACCCAGTACTTC. Its translation is CASGTSGRPQETQYF.

The genes are TRBV6-6 and TRBJ2-1, with D tentatively TRBD1 (6 bases). The V end was cut by 7 bases, the J end by 4 bases, with 20 bases between. Germline V CDR1 and CDR2: MNHNY, SVGAGI (reference sequence). The CDR3 consists of 16 residues. The CDR3 reads CASTTAAGARYNEQFF. The DNA of the CDR3 is TGTGCCAGCACTACCGCGGCAGGGGCGCGTTACAATGAGCAGTTCTTC.

The chain is built from TRBV7-3 and TRBJ2-5, with 7 nucleotides matching TRBD2. This CDR3 contains 15 residues. Germline CDR1 is SGHTA and CDR2 is FQGTGA. The J segment lost 1 base and the V segment lost 7 bases, leaving 9 bases of the junction unmatched. CDR3 in DNA: TGTGCCAGCACCCCGGGGGGTATGACCCAAGAGACCCAGTACTTC. It yields the protein CASTPGGMTQETQYF.

This sequence joins TRBV5-6 and TRBJ1-1; no definite D call. The CDR3 sequence is 13 residues long. Trimming removed 0 bases from V and 3 bases from J, with 6 bases in between. The germline gives CDR1 SGHDT, CDR2 YYEEEE. CDR3 amino acids: CASSLGRDTEAFF. The CDR3 DNA reads TGTGCCAGCAGCTTGGGCCGGGACACTGAAGCTTTCTTT.

V gene TRBV10-3 combines with J gene TRBJ1-2; 8 nucleotides line up with TRBD1. Germline-derived CDR1 and CDR2 are ENHRY and SYGVKD. The V and J ends lost 1 base and 5 bases, in that order; junction bases with no gene match: 6. CDR3 length: 15 residues. The DNA for the CDR3 is TGTGCCATCAGTGAGTTCCCGACAGGGGTGTATGGCTACACCTTC. Its translation: CAISEFPTGVYGYTF.

V gene TRBV7-9 combines with J gene TRBJ2-7, with D perhaps matching TRBD2 (5 bases). The CDR3 is 14 amino acids. CDR1 SEHNR and CDR2 FQNEAQ come from the germline V gene (reference sequence). V was trimmed by 5 bases and J by 1 base, leaving 12 bases between them. CDR3 in DNA: TGTGCCAGCAGCAGGACTGGCTTTTCCTACGAGCAGTACTTC. Amino acids: CASSRTGFSYEQYF.

The gene calls are TRBV5-6 and TRBJ1-5, with D possibly matching TRBD1 (6 bases). Germline loops: CDR1 SGHDT, CDR2 YYEEEE. Between the trimmed V and J ends, which lost 0 bases and 12 bases, there was a span of 10 bases. The CDR3 is 12 amino acids. The CDR3 DNA follows: TGTGCCAGCAGCTTGGCCAGGGGACTCCAGCATTTT. Protein: CASSLARGLQHF.

The chain employs TRBV27 and TRBJ2-7; TRBD2 aligns across 13 bases. Germline CDR1 is MNHEY and CDR2 is SMNVEV (reference sequence). V lost 5 bases to trimming and J lost 5 bases; unmatched junction nucleotides: 9. This CDR3 contains 16 residues. This CDR3 is CASSLTRTSGSNEQYF. CDR3 nucleotides: TGTGCCAGCAGTCTAACCCGGACTAGCGGGAGCAACGAGCAGTACTTC.

The chain joins TRBV5-4 to TRBJ2-5, with D unclear. Per the germline V gene, CDR1 is SGHNT and CDR2 is YYREEE (reference sequence). V dropped 7 bases and J dropped 2 bases, with 18 bases sitting between them. This CDR3 is built from 15 residues. The CDR3 coding sequence is TGTGCCAGCCATCTGAGGACCTCACAACAAGAGACCCAGTACTTC. It codes for CASHLRTSQQETQYF.

This clone appeared a single time. The chain employs TRBV2 and TRBJ2-3, with 10 bases aligning to TRBD2. In germline, CDR1 is SNHLY, CDR2 FYNNEI. Losses at the gene ends were 6 bases for V and 6 bases for J; bases not matched to a gene: 9. The CDR3 spans 15 residues. The CDR3 loop reads CASSTGLAGDDTQYF. In nucleotides, the CDR3 is TGTGCCAGCAGCACAGGTCTAGCGGGGGACGATACGCAGTATTTT.

The V call is TRBV7-3, the J call TRBJ2-1; D not resolved. V shed 5 bases and J shed 5 bases, with 7 bases lying between them. Germline-derived CDR1 and CDR2 are SGHTA and FQGTGA. The CDR3 consists of 12 residues. The CDR3 nucleotides read TGTGCCAGCAGCCAAAGAGACAATGAGCAGTTCTTC. Amino acid sequence: CASSQRDNEQFF.

The genes are TRBV14 and TRBJ1-2; possibly TRBD1 for D (5 bases). Deletions cut 3 bases from V and 4 bases from J, with 15 bases between. The length of the CDR3 is 15 residues. CDR1 is SGHDN and CDR2 is FVKESK in the germline V gene. The CDR3 DNA reads TGTGCCAGCAGCCAGCGAGGGGCAATGGGCTATGGCTACACCTTC. Translation gives CASSQRGAMGYGYTF.

The rearrangement joins TRBV21-1 to TRBJ2-3; the table's D gene call, TRBD2, was not cross checked with the DNA. TRBV21-1 is a pseudogene. The CDR3 consists of 16 residues. This CDR3 reads CASSKWQETSTDTQYF. The CDR3 DNA reads TGTGCCAGCAGCAAATGGCAAGAGACTAGCACAGATACGCAGTATTTT.

This chain uses TRBV19 with TRBJ2-1, with TRBD1 identical over 9 bases. Germline V gene lookup returns CDR1 LNHDA and CDR2 SQIVND (reference sequence). The CDR3 sequence is 16 residues long. V shed 6 bases, J shed 6 bases, and the junction held 12 bases outside the gene matches. The CDR3 coding sequence is TGTGCCAGTAGCGTCCCGGGACAGGGTGTGGGCAATGAGCAGTTCTTC. It is translated as CASSVPGQGVGNEQFF.

The V gene is TRBV5-1, the J gene TRBJ2-5, with 7 bases aligning to TRBD1. CDR3 length: 15 amino acids. The V gene end was trimmed by 0 bases and the J gene end by 5 bases; junction bases not matched to a gene: 7. From germline, CDR1 is SGHRS and CDR2 YFSETQ. The CDR3 sequence is CASSLVQGTGETQYF. CDR3 coding DNA: TGCGCCAGCAGCTTGGTACAGGGGACCGGCGAGACCCAGTACTTC.